These T cell receptor beta chains were read from a single sample in a study of blood T cell repertoires in COVID-19. TCRdb's copy holds only in-frame clones and misses some; the assay was immunoSEQ multiplex PCR. Here the sample spans some 230,000 clones, 70% to 90% being singletons. The sample taken for sequencing was peripheral blood. Every receptor here comes from a man in his forties with acute or convalescent COVID-19. Each CDR3 is given with its conserved first and last residue. D genes are given only for firm matches. Expanded clones get a size class; other rows say once, few or many, or leave the size out.

V gene	J gene	clone size	D gene	CDR3 DNA	CDR3 protein
TRBV30	TRBJ2-5	-	-	TGTGCCTGGAGTCTCCGCGGAGAGACCCAGTACTTC	CAWSLRGETQYF
TRBV11-2	TRBJ1-1	-	TRBD1	TGTGCCAGCAGCGGACAGGGGGCCGCTGGGGCTTTCTTT	CASSGQGAAGAFF
TRBV6-6	TRBJ2-3	-	-	TGTGCCAGCAGAATATCGGATACGCAGTATTTT	CASRISDTQYF
TRBV7-9	TRBJ1-3	-	-	TGTGCCAGCAGCCGGGAGAACACCATATATTTT	CASSRENTIYF
TRBV9	TRBJ2-5	once	TRBD1	TGTGCCAGCTCTAGGACAGGGGGAGCCGAGACCCAGTACTTC	CASSRTGGAETQYF
TRBV5-4	TRBJ2-3	-	TRBD2	TGTGCCAGCAGCACCCCTAGCGGCGGAGGCGATACGCAGTATTTT	CASSTPSGGGDTQYF
TRBV28	TRBJ1-2	-	-	TGTGCCAGCAGTTCCTCCCTCATAACAGCTATCTATGGCTACACCTTC	CASSSSLITAIYGYTF
TRBV6-2/TRBV6-3	TRBJ1-6	-	-	TGTGCCAGCAGTTACTTAATCGGGGGGGCCCTCCACTTT	CASSYLIGGALHF
TRBV5-4	TRBJ2-1	-	TRBD2	TGTGCCAGCAGCCCAGCGGGACTAGCCTACAATGAGCAGTTCTTC	CASSPAGLAYNEQFF
TRBV4-1	TRBJ2-6	-	-	TGCGCCAGCAGCCAAGATCGTACCAACGTCCTGACTTTC	CASSQDRTNVLTF
TRBV28	TRBJ1-6	once	-	TGTGCCAGCAGTCCCCCTTCAGGCAATAATTCACCCCTCCACTTT	CASSPPSGNNSPLHF
TRBV10-1	TRBJ2-4	many	-	TGCGCCAGCAGCCCAGCCGGGACTTCGAAAAACATTCAGTACTTC	CASSPAGTSKNIQYF
TRBV3-1/TRBV3-2	TRBJ2-3	-	TRBD2	TGTGCCAGCAGCCAAGATTACGCTAGCGGGGGAACAGATACGCAGTATTTT	CASSQDYASGGTDTQYF
TRBV9	TRBJ2-1	once	-	TGTGCCAGCAGCGTAGGGTCCCGGGGGACAGCCTACAATGAGCAGTTCTTC	CASSVGSRGTAYNEQFF
TRBV7-9	TRBJ1-1	-	TRBD1	TGTGCCAGCAGCTTTGGGGACAGGATAGGCACTGAAGCTTTCTTT	CASSFGDRIGTEAFF
TRBV29-1	TRBJ2-2	-	TRBD1	TGCAGCGTTGGACAGGGCCCGGGGACCGGGGAGCTGTTTTTT	CSVGQGPGTGELFF
TRBV7-9	TRBJ2-3	-	TRBD2	TGTGCCAGCAGCTTGAGGGAGGGGCCTAGTACGCAGTATTTT	CASSLREGPSTQYF
TRBV3-1/TRBV3-2	TRBJ2-1	-	-	TGTGCCAGCTTCTCGGGGTCGGGGGAGCAGTTCTTC	CASFSGSGEQFF
TRBV30	TRBJ2-5	once	-	TGTGCCTGGAGTGCCCGGGGATCGGGCCAACAGAGGAAGACCCAGTACTTC	CAWSARGSGQQRKTQYF
TRBV11-2	TRBJ2-2	few	TRBD1	TGTGCCAGCAGCTTAGTGTCAGGGGGTTCCGGGGAGCTGTTTTTT	CASSLVSGGSGELFF
TRBV2	TRBJ2-2	once	TRBD1	TGTGCCAGCAGAGGGACAGGGGCGGCCGGGGAGCTGTTTTTT	CASRGTGAAGELFF
TRBV9	TRBJ2-7	-	-	TGTGCCAGCAGTGACGAAGGGACTGCACTTAGCTCCTACGAGCAGTACTTC	CASSDEGTALSSYEQYF
TRBV10-2	TRBJ1-5	-	-	TGCGCCAGCAGTGAGTCTAAACAGCCCCAGCATTTT	CASSESKQPQHF
TRBV6-4	TRBJ2-3	medium-sized	-	TGTGCCAGCAGTGACTCGACTACAGATACGCAGTATTTT	CASSDSTTDTQYF
TRBV28	TRBJ1-6	-	-	TGTGCCAGCCGCAACGGGGTCAGCTCCTATAATTCACCCCTCCACTTT	CASRNGVSSYNSPLHF
TRBV21-1	TRBJ2-2	-	-	TGTGCCAGCAGCAACTCTAAGGAACGGAGGGGGACAGGGGGCTCTATCGACACCGGGGAGCTGTTTTTT	CASSNSKERRGTGGSIDTGELFF
TRBV28	TRBJ2-7	once	-	TGTGCCAGCAGCACCCAGACAGGAGTATACGAGCAGTACTTC	CASSTQTGVYEQYF
TRBV9	TRBJ2-3	-	TRBD2	TGTGCCAGCAGCGTAAGTAACGGGGGGTCCTGGACAGATACGCAGTATTTT	CASSVSNGGSWTDTQYF
TRBV12-3/TRBV12-4	TRBJ1-1	-	-	TGTGCCAGCAGTCCGCGGGACACTGAAGCTTTCTTT	CASSPRDTEAFF
TRBV21-1	TRBJ1-1	once	-	TGTGCCTTACAAAGGGGCAGGGGGCGGAACACTGAAGCTTTCTTT	CALQRGRGRNTEAFF
TRBV2	TRBJ2-1	-	TRBD2	TGTGCCAGCAGGGCAGCGGGGAGCTCCTACAATGAGCAGTTCTTC	CASRAAGSSYNEQFF
TRBV9	TRBJ1-5	-	-	TGTGCCAGCAGCGAGGGAGGCGAGGCCCAGCCCCAGCATTTT	CASSEGGEAQPQHF
TRBV18	TRBJ2-7	-	TRBD1	TGTGCCAGCTCTCGGGACAGGGGTAACGAGCAGTACTTC	CASSRDRGNEQYF
TRBV5-6	TRBJ1-1	-	-	TGTGCCAGCAGCGAAGGGGGAGCCACTGAAGCCTTCTTT	CASSEGGATEAFF
TRBV29-1	TRBJ1-1	-	-	TGCAGCGTGATACAGGGTCCCACTGAAGCTTTCTTT	CSVIQGPTEAFF
TRBV6-5	TRBJ2-7	few	-	TGTGCCAGCAGTCAGGGGCCCTACGAGCAGTACTTC	CASSQGPYEQYF
TRBV28	TRBJ2-1	few	-	TGTGCCAGCAGTTTATTAAACAATGAGCAGTTCTTC	CASSLLNNEQFF
TRBV5-1	TRBJ1-2	-	-	TGCGCCAGCAGCTTGAGCGGAGACTATGGCTACACCTTC	CASSLSGDYGYTF
TRBV5-1	TRBJ1-1	-	TRBD1	TGCGCCAGCAGCTCCGACAGGGGGACTGAAGCTTTCTTT	CASSSDRGTEAFF
TRBV5-1	TRBJ1-2	once	TRBD1	TGCGCCAGCAGCTTGGGGGACAGGGGAATCTCTTATGGCTACACCTTC	CASSLGDRGISYGYTF
TRBV2	TRBJ1-5	many	TRBD1	TGTGCCAGCAGCGGGACAGGGGGCGGCGATCAGCCCCAGCATTTT	CASSGTGGGDQPQHF
TRBV5-1	TRBJ1-1	once	-	TGCGCCAGCAGCTTGGGGGCCCAGGAGGTAGCTTTCTTT	CASSLGAQEVAFF
TRBV5-1	TRBJ2-1	-	TRBD1	TGCGCCAGCAGCTTGGTACCAGGGGGCGCGCTCAATGAGCAGTTCTTC	CASSLVPGGALNEQFF
TRBV7-8	TRBJ2-3	-	-	TGTGCCAGCAGCTTAGAGGCGGGACTGGGCACAGATACGCAGTATTTT	CASSLEAGLGTDTQYF
TRBV5-4	TRBJ2-7	-	TRBD1	TGTGCCAGCAGCTTGGGGGACAGGGGATACGAGCAGTACTTC	CASSLGDRGYEQYF
TRBV29-1	TRBJ1-5	-	TRBD1	TGCAGCGCTCAACCGGGACAGGGTCAGCCCCAGCATTTT	CSAQPGQGQPQHF
TRBV7-2	TRBJ1-6	-	-	TGTGCCAGCAGCTTTCCGGGAGGCGGTTCACCCCTCCACTTT	CASSFPGGGSPLHF
TRBV7-3	TRBJ1-6	few	-	TGTGCCAGCAGCTTAATAGGGCAGGGCAATTCACCCCTCCACTTT	CASSLIGQGNSPLHF